This T cell receptor beta chain was identified in a study of blood T cells in healthy people across ages. Sample-barcoded 5' priming and a J-beta primer mix drove a second PCR of about 7 to 12 cycles. TCRdb reprocessed the 5' RACE reads via MiXCR and lists one record per CDR3 protein. The sample includes some 760,000 distinct CDR3 sequences, approximately 25% of them seen just once. The study's findings and limits: The fall in TCR beta diversity per million T cells was roughly linear with age.

Only a few counts were recorded for this clonotype. Its target is unknown. These same records also appear under a second study, on T cells of mothers and their children. That work contributes: RNA extracted was entirely used for cDNA synthesis, roughly 1.4 ug per 15 ul.

The sequence was obtained from a boy aged 5-17 years in good health. Sample: blood.

The CDR3 protein is CASSSRGVAGDTQYF. In DNA form, the CDR3 reads TGTGCCAGCAGCTCCCGCGGGGTAGCGGGAGATACGCAGTATTTT. The V and J genes are TRBV7-9 and TRBJ2-3; 7 positions agree with TRBD2. Germline V lookup: CDR1 SEHNR, CDR2 FQNEAQ (reference sequence). This CDR3 is built from 15 residues. V was clipped by 4 bases and J by 5 bases; unmatched bases: 9.